This passage covers 19 T cell receptor beta chains from one sample sequenced in a study of cytomegalovirus exposure and HLA in healthy donors. In the PCR, 60 Vbeta and 13 Jbeta primers were used. Some clones are missing from TCRdb's copy, which holds only in-frame ones; the method was immunoSEQ multiplex PCR. The table shows roughly 120,000 clones, with approximately 80% occurring only once. Material for sequencing was PBMCs. The receptors shown here come from a man between 18 and 29 years old in good health and CMV-seropositive.

V usage is TRBV9 and J usage is TRBJ2-1; 8 nucleotides match TRBD2. Germline V gene lookup returns CDR1 SGDLS and CDR2 YYNGEE. V shed 0 bases and J 9 bases; nucleotides not matched to a gene: 8. This CDR3 has 15 residues. This chain's CDR3 is CASSVAGGAGVEQFF. The CDR3 DNA follows: TGTGCCAGCAGCGTAGCGGGGGGGGCCGGGGTTGAGCAGTTCTTC.

This clone came up a few times. At one end, the junction sequence differs from germline, possibly due to a read error. The V call is TRBV4-1, the J call TRBJ1-4, with D tentatively TRBD1 (5 bases). Per germline, CDR1 MGHRA and CDR2 YSYEKL. This CDR3 comprises 12 residues. For the CDR3, the DNA is TGCGCCAGCAGCCAACAAGATACAGGATTCTATTTT. Its translation: CASSQQDTGFYF.

J is TRBJ2-1 and V is TRBV4-1; possible D gene TRBD2, 5 bases. Trimming pared 1 base from V and 0 bases from J, leaving 22 bases between. CDR1 is MGHRA and CDR2 is YSYEKL in the germline V gene. This CDR3 spans 20 amino acids. CDR3 sequence (DNA): TGCGCCAGCAGCCAAGGTTGGAGGCGTACTATGGAAAGCTCCTACAATGAGCAGTTCTTC. Its protein product is CASSQGWRRTMESSYNEQFF.

This clone came up a few times. The chain recombines TRBV2 with TRBJ2-3; tentative D call: TRBD1 (6 bases). CDR3 length: 15 amino acids. Deletions cut 6 bases from V and 1 base from J, with 14 bases between. Germline V gives CDR1 SNHLY, CDR2 FYNNEI. CDR3 sequence: CASRETGMGTDTQYF. As DNA, the CDR3 is TGTGCCAGCAGGGAAACAGGGATGGGCACAGATACGCAGTATTTT.

The genes are TRBV29-1 and TRBJ2-1; 9 bases align to TRBD2. V was pared by 5 bases and J by 8 bases, with 13 bases of the junction left unmatched. CDR1 SQVTM and CDR2 ANQGSEA come from the germline V gene. This CDR3 region has 15 residues. CDR3: CSVRGTSLETDEQFF. DNA for the CDR3: TGCAGCGTTCGAGGGACTAGCCTAGAAACCGATGAGCAGTTCTTC.

The chain is built from TRBV9 and TRBJ2-3; D possibly corresponds to TRBD2 (7 bases). The CDR3 has 18 amino acids. Germline V lookup: CDR1 SGDLS, CDR2 YYNGEE. Trimming cost V 0 bases and J 0 bases, with 17 bases left between them. The CDR3 nucleotides are TGTGCCAGCAGCGTAGATTGGGGGGGGCGGGGAAGCACAGATACGCAGTATTTT. It yields the protein CASSVDWGGRGSTDTQYF.

The rearrangement joins TRBV28 to TRBJ2-1, with D uncertain. Germline V lookup: CDR1 MDHEN, CDR2 SYDVKM. This CDR3 is 11 amino acids long. Trimming took 5 bases from V and 6 from J, leaving 5 bases between them. The CDR3 spells CASSPSNEQFF. In DNA, the CDR3 is TGTGCCAGCAGTCCCAGCAATGAGCAGTTCTTC.

The V gene is TRBV7-3, the J gene TRBJ2-1; 8 bases agree with TRBD2. J gave up 6 bases and V 4 bases, and 14 bases lay outside the gene matches. The CDR3 has 17 amino acids. CDR1 and CDR2 from the germline V gene are SGHTA and FQGTGA. CDR3 sequence reads: CASSSRGAGVQANEQFF. The CDR3 nucleotides read TGTGCCAGCAGCTCTCGCGGAGCGGGAGTACAGGCCAATGAGCAGTTCTTC.

As DNA, the CDR3 is TGTGCCAGCAGCCAAATTACTAGCGGGTTTATGAAAGAGACCCAGTACTTC. It translates to CASSQITSGFMKETQYF. The rearrangement joins TRBV4-2 to TRBJ2-5, with 9 bases fitting TRBD2. With 2 bases clipped from V and 3 bases from J, the junction kept 10 bases outside the gene matches. The germline V gene has CDR1 LGHNA and CDR2 YNFKEQ. The CDR3 has 17 residues.

The genes are TRBV18 and TRBJ2-7; possibly TRBD1 for D (5 bases). The CDR3 spans 12 residues. Germline assignment: CDR1 KGHSH and CDR2 LQKENI. V shed 4 bases and J shed 6 bases, with 10 bases lying between them. As DNA, the CDR3 is TGTGCCAGCTCACAGGGGCCCGGCGAGCAGTACTTC. It translates to CASSQGPGEQYF.

V is TRBV14 and J is TRBJ1-1, with TRBD1 identical over 7 bases. Trimming took 2 bases from V and 7 from J; bases not matched to a gene: 10. Germline loops: CDR1 SGHDN, CDR2 FVKESK. The CDR3 totals 15 residues. DNA of the CDR3: TGTGCCAGCAGCCAAAACCCCAGGGGGAAGAGTGAAGCTTTCTTT. Its protein product is CASSQNPRGKSEAFF.

This chain links TRBV7-8 with TRBJ2-7; 7 positions match TRBD2. V shed 2 bases and J 5 bases; nucleotides not matched to a gene: 9. The CDR3 sequence is 15 residues long. Per the germline V gene, CDR1 is SGHVS and CDR2 is FQNEAQ. CDR3 region: CASSLLAAFGHEQYF. Here the CDR3 DNA reads TGTGCCAGCAGCTTACTAGCGGCCTTCGGGCACGAGCAGTACTTC.

V is TRBV19 and J is TRBJ1-2; maybe TRBD1 (6 bases). Germline CDR1 is LNHDA and CDR2 is SQIVND (reference sequence). Trimming cost V 5 bases and J 4 bases, with 8 bases left between them. The CDR3 is 12 amino acids. DNA for the CDR3: TGTGCCAGTAGTTGGACAGTCTATGGCTACACCTTC. This codes for CASSWTVYGYTF.

The V and J genes are TRBV15 and TRBJ2-5, with 10 nucleotides matching TRBD1. Per the germline V gene, CDR1 is LNHNV and CDR2 is YYDKDF (reference sequence). CDR3 length: 15 residues. Trimming removed 4 bases from V and 2 bases from J; junction bases left unmatched: 4. In DNA form, the CDR3 reads TGTGCCACCAGCACGCCGGGACAGGGGCAAGAGACCCAGTACTTC. It codes for CATSTPGQGQETQYF.

The chain couples TRBV28 to TRBJ2-3; D is perhaps TRBD2 (6 bases). Germline assignment: CDR1 MDHEN and CDR2 SYDVKM. V lost 6 bases and J 0 bases, leaving 13 bases between the germline ends. The CDR3 length is 15 residues. Here the CDR3 DNA reads TGTGCCAGCAGGCGGGACCCCTTTAGCACAGATACGCAGTATTTT. Protein sequence: CASRRDPFSTDTQYF.

The rearrangement joins TRBV5-1 to TRBJ2-7; 11 nucleotides match TRBD2. The V gene end was trimmed by 1 base and the J gene end by 0 bases; junction bases not matched to a gene: 0. Germline loops: CDR1 SGHRS, CDR2 YFSETQ. CDR3 length equals 15 residues. The DNA of the CDR3 is TGCGCCAGCAGCTTGACTAGCGGGAGCTCCTACGAGCAGTACTTC. Encoded protein: CASSLTSGSSYEQYF.

A few counts support this clone. The V call is TRBV6-5, the J call TRBJ2-7; tentatively, D is TRBD2 (6 bases). Germline lookup yields CDR1 MNHEY and CDR2 SVGAGI. This CDR3 has 15 amino acids. V lost 6 bases to trimming and J lost 5 bases, with 20 bases between them. The CDR3 here is CASRPIGGIFNEQYF. In DNA, the CDR3 is TGTGCCAGCAGACCCATCGGGGGAATATTCAACGAGCAGTACTTC.

The gene calls are TRBV27 and TRBJ2-7; D is perhaps TRBD1 (9 bases). Germline V CDR1 and CDR2: MNHEY, SMNVEV (reference sequence). The CDR3 has 22 amino acids. With 0 bases removed from V and 1 base from J, the gap between germline ends came to 31 bases. CDR3 DNA: TGTGCCAGCAGTTTATCGTTGGACAGGGGATCGGCCAAGCGGGGGCGATCCTACGAGCAGTACTTC. Its translation is CASSLSLDRGSAKRGRSYEQYF.

V gene TRBV4-2 combines with J gene TRBJ2-2, with 9 bases aligning to TRBD2. Germline assignment: CDR1 LGHNA and CDR2 YNFKEQ. V lost 0 bases and J lost 5; bases outside the gene matches: 7. This CDR3 is 17 amino acids long. CDR3 amino acids: CASSQDSGLARTGELFF. CDR3 nucleotide sequence: TGTGCCAGCAGCCAAGATTCCGGACTAGCGAGGACCGGGGAGCTGTTTTTT.